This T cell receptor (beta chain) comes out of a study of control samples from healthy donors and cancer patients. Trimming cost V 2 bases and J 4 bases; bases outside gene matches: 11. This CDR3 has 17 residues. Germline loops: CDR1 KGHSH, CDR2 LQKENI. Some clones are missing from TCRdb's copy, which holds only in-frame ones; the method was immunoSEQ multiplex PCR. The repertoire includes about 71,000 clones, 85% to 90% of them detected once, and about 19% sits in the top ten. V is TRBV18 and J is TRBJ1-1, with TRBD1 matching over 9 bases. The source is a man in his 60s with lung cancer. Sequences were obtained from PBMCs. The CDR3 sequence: CASSPNGQGFSGTEAFF. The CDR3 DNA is TGTGCCAGCTCACCAAATGGACAGGGGTTTAGTGGCACTGAAGCTTTCTTT.